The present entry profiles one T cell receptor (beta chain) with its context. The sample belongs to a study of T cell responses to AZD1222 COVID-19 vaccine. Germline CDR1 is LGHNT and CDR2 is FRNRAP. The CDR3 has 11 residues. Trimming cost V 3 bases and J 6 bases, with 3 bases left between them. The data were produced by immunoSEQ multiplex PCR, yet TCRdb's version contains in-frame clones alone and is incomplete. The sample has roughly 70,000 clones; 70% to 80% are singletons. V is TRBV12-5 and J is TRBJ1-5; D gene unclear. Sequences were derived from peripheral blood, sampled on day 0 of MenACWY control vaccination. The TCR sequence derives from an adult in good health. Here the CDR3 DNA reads TGTGCTAGTGGTTTCGGTCAGCCCCAGCATTTT. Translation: CASGFGQPQHF.